These 23 T cell receptor beta chains share one sample of origin, sequenced in a study of T cells in Graves' hyperthyroidism and ophthalmopathy. TCR beta CDR3 regions were amplified from RNA transcripts. First-round RT-PCR targeting the TCR CDR3 was performed with the HTBI primer set. TCRdb recomputed calls from the multiplex PCR reads with MiXCR, one row per CDR3 protein. Counted here are around 760,000 distinct CDR3 sequences, 30% to 40% occurring once; the ten biggest clones make up around 30%. Sequencing was done on a sample of blood. These receptors all stem from a woman between 35 and 50 years old with Graves' hyperthyroidism.

This clonotype was seen repeatedly, ten times or more. This chain connects TRBV11-2 to TRBJ2-5; D ambiguous. V shed 7 bases and J shed 1 base, with 7 bases lying between them. This CDR3 is built from 12 residues. The V gene's germline CDR1 is SGHAT and CDR2 FQNNGV. The DNA for the CDR3 is TGTGCCAGCACGGGCAGCCAAGAGACCCAGTACTTC. This translates into CASTGSQETQYF.

V gene TRBV19 combines with J gene TRBJ1-5; D remains ambiguous. CDR1 is LNHDA, CDR2 SQIVND, per germline (reference sequence). This CDR3 comprises 13 residues. V lost 6 bases and J lost 5, with 11 bases in between. The CDR3 sequence is CASRGRKYQPQHF. Here the CDR3 DNA reads TGTGCCAGTAGGGGCCGGAAGTATCAGCCCCAGCATTTT.

V and J are TRBV2 and TRBJ2-7; tentatively, D is TRBD2 (6 bases). This CDR3 is built from 14 residues. The V gene lost 6 bases and the J gene lost 3 bases, with 15 bases spanning the gap. Germline CDR1 and CDR2: SNHLY and FYNNEI. CDR3 coding DNA: TGTGCCAGCAGGGACGTGGGGGGATTCTACGAGCAGTACTTC. Amino acids: CASRDVGGFYEQYF.

The chain has TRBV10-2 and TRBJ2-7; perhaps TRBD1 as D (5 bases). Germline loops: CDR1 WSHSY, CDR2 SAAADI. This CDR3 comprises 13 residues. V was cut by 6 bases and J by 2 bases, with 11 bases left in between. The CDR3 here is CASRARATYEQYF. CDR3 DNA sequence: TGCGCCAGCAGGGCCAGGGCCACCTACGAGCAGTACTTC.

J is TRBJ2-7 and V is TRBV4-3; possible D gene TRBD1, 7 bases. With 0 bases removed from V and 2 bases from J, the gap between germline ends came to 14 bases. This CDR3 comprises 16 residues. In germline, CDR1 is LGHNA, CDR2 YSLEER. This CDR3 is CASSQDQGGTTYEQYF. The CDR3 coding sequence is TGCGCCAGCAGCCAAGATCAGGGGGGAACAACCTACGAGCAGTACTTC.

This clonotype was recorded at least ten times. The J gene is TRBJ2-2, the V gene TRBV12-3 or TRBV12-4, with no clear D. V gave up 1 base and J gave up 4 bases, with 4 bases separating them. This CDR3 spans 13 amino acids. CDR3 nucleotide sequence: TGTGCCAGCAGTTTAGTCCCCACCGGGGAGCTGTTTTTT. Its protein product is CASSLVPTGELFF.

Points on this clonotype: One junction end does not reproduce the germline sequence, and a read error may be involved. DNA of the CDR3: TGTGCCAACAGTTACGGCAGGGAAGATCAGCCCCAGCATTTT. Translated, it gives CANSYGREDQPQHF. This chain connects TRBV10-3 to TRBJ1-5; D is perhaps TRBD1 (5 bases). Germline V gives CDR1 ENHRY, CDR2 SYGVKD. The CDR3 loop spans 14 amino acids.

The rearrangement uses TRBV6-5 and TRBJ2-7, with D perhaps TRBD1 (7 bases). V shed 0 bases and J shed 4 bases, with 13 bases lying between them. The CDR3 is 15 amino acids. CDR1 is MNHEY and CDR2 is SVGAGI in the germline V gene. The CDR3 spells CASSYSGQGGYEQYF. The CDR3 DNA reads as TGTGCCAGCAGTTACTCTGGGCAGGGGGGTTACGAGCAGTACTTC.

This clonotype was detected ten times or more. The genes are TRBV12-3 or TRBV12-4 and TRBJ1-2; weak D call: TRBD1 (6 bases). The ends were cut back, 5 bases at V and 2 bases at J, with 12 bases in the middle. The CDR3 totals 14 residues. This chain's CDR3 is CASSGRGLNYGYTF. CDR3 nucleotides: TGTGCCAGCAGTGGCAGGGGCCTAAACTATGGCTACACCTTC.

This clonotype occurred many times. The V gene is TRBV10-3, the J gene TRBJ1-2; no reliable D call. The CDR3 extends over 13 amino acids. Per germline, CDR1 ENHRY and CDR2 SYGVKD. V was shortened by 3 bases and J by 3 bases, with 8 bases between the two germline ends. CDR3 loop: CAISDAPYYGYTF. Written as DNA, the CDR3 is TGTGCCATCAGTGACGCGCCTTACTATGGCTACACCTTC.

Many counts were recorded for this clonotype. This rearrangement joins TRBV4-2 to TRBJ1-6; 9 bases align to TRBD1. The CDR3 runs 14 residues. Per the germline V gene, CDR1 is LGHNA and CDR2 is YNFKEQ. The trim removed 3 bases at V and 8 bases at J, leaving 2 bases unmatched. The CDR3 bases are TGTGCCAGCAGCCAGGACAGGGGCGATTCACCCCTCCACTTT. This gives the protein CASSQDRGDSPLHF.

The rearrangement links TRBV29-1 to TRBJ2-3; TRBD1 might be the D (6 bases). CDR3 size: 13 residues. V was trimmed by 3 bases and J by 5 bases, leaving 12 bases between them. Germline lookup yields CDR1 SQVTM and CDR2 ANQGSEA. CDR3 coding DNA: TGCAGCGTTGACCCAGGGGAGAAAGATACGCAGTATTTT. It is translated as CSVDPGEKDTQYF.

This clonotype was observed a single time. The J gene is TRBJ1-4, the V gene TRBV20-1, with 9 bases matching TRBD1. V lost 3 bases, J lost 6 bases, and 2 bases stayed unmatched. Germline assignment: CDR1 DFQATT and CDR2 SNEGSKA (reference sequence). CDR3 size: 13 residues. The CDR3 protein is CSARGQGYEKLFF. CDR3 in DNA: TGCAGTGCTAGGGGACAGGGCTATGAAAAACTGTTTTTT.

This clonotype was observed at least ten times. The V call is TRBV15, the J call TRBJ1-2, with D tentatively TRBD1 (5 bases). Trimming removed 4 bases from V and 4 bases from J, with 22 bases in between. CDR1 is LNHNV, CDR2 YYDKDF, per germline (reference sequence). CDR3 length: 17 amino acids. Here the CDR3 reads CATSKELGPRWPYGYTF. The CDR3 nucleotides read TGTGCCACCAGCAAAGAACTGGGGCCGCGGTGGCCCTATGGCTACACCTTC.

The chain carries TRBV10-2 and TRBJ1-2; TRBD1 matches at 9 bases. V was pared by 7 bases and J by 4 bases, with 10 bases of the junction left unmatched. The length of the CDR3 is 15 residues. Germline-derived CDR1 and CDR2 are WSHSY and SAAADI. CDR3 DNA: TGCGCCAGCATGAAGGGGGGACAGGGCCCCTATGGCTACACCTTC. Translated, it gives CASMKGGQGPYGYTF.

The chain combines TRBV7-2 with TRBJ2-7; D unresolved. Germline CDR1 is SGHTA and CDR2 is FQGNSA. The ends were cut back, 4 bases at V and 6 bases at J, with 13 bases in the middle. This CDR3 contains 13 residues. Written as DNA, the CDR3 is TGTGCCAGCAGCTATGACTTGGAGAGCGAGCAGTACTTC. Translating it yields CASSYDLESEQYF.

The CDR3 sequence is CASSEADRGAETQYF. In nucleotides, the CDR3 is TGTGCCAGCAGTGAAGCCGACAGGGGTGCGGAGACCCAGTACTTC. The rearrangement links TRBV6-1 to TRBJ2-5; 8 bases are a match to TRBD1. V trimming: 0 bases; J trimming: 5 bases; junction bases outside the gene matches: 5. The CDR3 is made up of 15 amino acids. The germline V gene encodes CDR1 MNHNS and CDR2 SASEGT.

There are many counts of this clonotype. This chain links TRBV7-8 with TRBJ1-5; a possible D gene is TRBD1 (5 bases). CDR1 SGHVS and CDR2 FQNEAQ come from the germline V gene. Trimming took off 0 bases at V and 5 bases at J, with 17 bases between the two ends. There are 17 residues in the CDR3. CDR3 region: CASSLAPRHSGDQPQHF. The CDR3 region has the DNA TGTGCCAGCAGCTTAGCGCCCAGACACTCGGGGGATCAGCCCCAGCATTTT.

This clonotype has a handful of counts. The genes are TRBV6-5 and TRBJ1-4, with 7 positions matching TRBD1. The trim removed 0 bases at V and 7 bases at J, leaving 11 bases unmatched. The germline CDR1 and CDR2 sequences are MNHEY and SVGAGI. This CDR3 is 17 amino acids long. The CDR3 loop is CASSYSIAGTAVEKLFF. For the CDR3, the DNA is TGTGCCAGCAGTTACTCCATAGCCGGGACAGCGGTTGAAAAACTGTTTTTT.

This clonotype was seen a handful of times. The chain combines TRBV11-2 with TRBJ1-1; 8 bases line up with TRBD1. This CDR3 region has 15 residues. Trimming took 0 bases from V and 6 from J; bases not matched to a gene: 6. Germline V gene sequence: CDR1 SGHAT, CDR2 FQNNGV. The CDR3 here is CASSLDGQGVPEAFF. CDR3 bases: TGTGCCAGCAGCTTAGACGGACAGGGTGTACCTGAAGCTTTCTTT. The entire variable domain, with the rest obtained from reference TRBV11-2 and TRBJ1-1, is as follows: EAGVAQSPRYKIIEKRQSVAFWCNPISGHATLYWYQQILGQGPKLLIQFQNNGVVDDSQLPKDRFSAERLKGVDSTLKIQPAKLEDSAVYLCASSLDGQGVPEAFFGQGTRLTVV.

The gene calls are TRBV11-2 and TRBJ1-6; weak D call: TRBD1 (6 bases). Germline lookup yields CDR1 SGHAT and CDR2 FQNNGV. The CDR3 totals 15 residues. The V and J ends lost 5 bases and 0 bases respectively, with 8 bases between them. The CDR3 loop reads CASSGDNSYNSPLHF. DNA of the CDR3: TGTGCCAGCAGCGGGGACAACTCCTATAATTCACCCCTCCACTTT.

Many counts were recorded for this clonotype. The CDR3 sequence is CAIKSSGAPETQYF. Written as DNA, the CDR3 is TGTGCCATCAAGAGTTCAGGGGCCCCAGAGACCCAGTACTTC. This chain connects TRBV10-3 to TRBJ2-5; the D gene is possibly TRBD1 (6 bases). This CDR3 has 14 amino acids. Germline V gene data show CDR1 as ENHRY and CDR2 as SYGVKD. The V and J ends lost 7 bases and 4 bases respectively, with 16 bases between them.

This clonotype was counted ten times or more. The chain joins TRBV6-6 to TRBJ2-2; D not resolved. The CDR3 extends over 12 amino acids. Germline CDR1 MNHNY, CDR2 SVGAGI (reference sequence). Trimming left V 5 bases short and J 8 bases short, with 9 bases between. The CDR3 bases are TGTGCCAGCAGTCGCAGTGAAGGGGAGCTGTTTTTT. It encodes CASSRSEGELFF.